This T cell receptor (beta chain) came from a study of blood T cells in healthy people across ages. Primers used in a second PCR of about 7 to 11 cycles were a sample-barcoded 5' primer and a J-beta primer mix. Every cDNA molecule bore a tag from a template-switch adaptor containing 12 random nucleotides. Paired-end reads containing CDR3 totaled no fewer than 3 million for each sample. From the 5' RACE reads, TCRdb called clonotypes with MiXCR, one entry per CDR3 protein. This table holds roughly 1.7 million distinct CDR3 sequences, about 35% found once. Germline loops: CDR1 MDHEN, CDR2 SYDVKM. CDR3 length: 14 residues. For this clonotype: The antigen is undetermined.

Notes on the study in general: Naive T cell percentage by flow cytometry tracked strongly with beta diversity. Aged donors had fewer naive CD4+ cells and lower diversity than long-lived donors.

The J gene is TRBJ2-5, the V gene TRBV28, with D possibly being TRBD2 (6 bases). The end of the DNA is better explained by TRBJ2-7, so the J call may be wrong. The source is a woman aged 25 to 39 in good health. The sample comprised blood. CDR3 sequence: CASRGSGFSYEQYF. The CDR3, as DNA: TGTGCCAGCCGCGGTAGCGGATTCTCCTACGAGCAGTACTTC.